This section outlines one T cell receptor (beta chain) sequence together with its context. Antigen specificity is unknown. Individuals selected for sequencing had exhibited CD8+CD57+ cell expansion on flow cytometry. This sample is part of a study of CD8+CD57+ T cells in acquired aplastic anemia. About the research overall: Quantities of DNA derived from sorted CD4+ and CD8+ cells averaged around 3 ug. Findings and caveats of the study: Shared by patients and controls, fewer than 30 CD8+ CDR3s were abundant in patients.

The CDR3 sequence is 14 residues long. The germline gives CDR1 MGHRA, CDR2 YSYEKL. The V and J ends lost 1 base and 7 bases respectively, with 8 bases between them. TCR beta VDJ and CDR3 profiles were obtained from a genomic DNA template. A single record per CDR3 protein comes from TCRdb applying MiXCR to the reads. The sample carries 100,000 to 150,000 distinct CDR3 sequences, 40% recorded once. Sequencing was performed on sorted CD4+, CD8+, or CD8+CD57+ T cells (not recorded which) from PBMCs. This rearrangement joins TRBV4-1 to TRBJ1-6; no firm D call. The sequence derives from a human donor with aplastic anemia. In DNA, the CDR3 is TGCGCCAGCAGCCAAGTTATTAGGAATTCACCCCTCCACTTT. This sequence encodes CASSQVIRNSPLHF.